Included here is one TCR beta chain sequence, with context. The antigen is not known. The data derive from a study of cytomegalovirus exposure and HLA in healthy donors. The donors formed part of the roughly 110-subject validation cohort, distinct from the approximately 630-subject first cohort. The CDR3 consists of 11 residues. The V and J ends lost 5 bases and 3 bases respectively, with 5 bases between them. Germline V CDR1 and CDR2: SGHRS, YFSETQ. Data came from immunoSEQ multiplex PCR; TCRdb stores just in-frame clones and leaves some out. This table holds approximately 120,000 clones, around 94% found once. Study conclusions and caveats: In vitro confirmation showed three CMV-associated chains to be CMV antigen specific. Most TCRs appeared rarely, but some public TCRs recurred in many donors. The classifier, whose performance was assessed in both the original and validation cohorts, reportedly diagnosed cytomegalovirus status with high specificity and sensitivity.

The sequence derives from a woman younger than 30 in good health and CMV-seronegative. Sequencing was done on a sample of PBMCs. The chain joins TRBV5-1 to TRBJ2-5; D not certain. CDR3 DNA: TGCGCCAGCAGACTCGAAGAGACCCAGTACTTC. Its translation is CASRLEETQYF.